A single sample gave rise to the 28 T cell receptor beta chains below, sequenced in a study of cytomegalovirus exposure and HLA in healthy donors. PCR amplification relied on 60 Vbeta primers (plus 13 Jbeta primers). Assay used: immunoSEQ multiplex PCR; TCRdb lists only in-frame clones, some missing. The table lists about 190,000 clones, about four fifths of them singletons. Material for sequencing was PBMCs. These receptors originate from a woman aged 18-29 years in good health and CMV-seronegative.

This clone was found a few times. The V call is TRBV14, the J call TRBJ1-1; TRBD1 is a possible D gene (5 bases). V was clipped by 2 bases and J by 5 bases, with 15 bases between them. The germline V gene encodes CDR1 SGHDN and CDR2 FVKESK. The CDR3 loop spans 15 amino acids. The CDR3 sequence is CASSQMGGPGTEAFF. In DNA form, the CDR3 reads TGTGCCAGCAGCCAAATGGGGGGTCCCGGGACTGAAGCTTTCTTT.

The chain couples TRBV7-9 to TRBJ2-5, with TRBD2 matching 7 bases. J was trimmed by 2 bases and V by 2 bases; bases with no gene match: 14. Germline CDR1 and CDR2: SEHNR and FQNEAQ (reference sequence). The CDR3 has 18 amino acids. The CDR3 DNA sequence: TGTGCCAGCAGCTTATCGTCAGGACTTCCTAGCGGACAAGAGACCCAGTACTTC. The encoded protein is CASSLSSGLPSGQETQYF.

The V call is TRBV27, the J call TRBJ2-1; 10 nucleotides match TRBD2. V shed 0 bases and J 12 bases; nucleotides not matched to a gene: 14. The CDR3 is 17 amino acids. In germline, CDR1 is MNHEY, CDR2 SMNVEV (reference sequence). The chain's CDR3 is CASSLSAPEGLAIPQFF. The CDR3 nucleotides read TGTGCCAGCAGTTTATCTGCACCGGAGGGACTAGCGATCCCGCAGTTCTTC.

The chain is built from TRBV4-2 and TRBJ2-5; 8 bases align to TRBD2. The DNA end is a closer match to TRBJ2-7, so the J assignment may be wrong. There are 16 residues in the CDR3. Germline assignment: CDR1 LGHNA and CDR2 YNFKEQ. CDR3 sequence (DNA): TGTGCCAGCAGCCAACGAGGACTAGCAGGCTCCTACGAGCAGTACTTC. Encoded protein: CASSQRGLAGSYEQYF.

This clone was seen a handful of times. V and J are TRBV9 and TRBJ2-6, with 12 bases that match TRBD2. Per the germline V gene, CDR1 is SGDLS and CDR2 is YYNGEE. After removal of 4 bases from V and 3 bases from J, the junction contained 2 bases not matched to a gene. The CDR3 runs to 16 residues. DNA of the CDR3: TGTGCCAGCAGCTCTAGCGGGAGGGGTGGGGCCAACGTCCTGACTTTC. Translation: CASSSSGRGGANVLTF. Complete variable domain (other parts from reference TRBV9 and TRBJ2-6): DSGVTQTPKHLITATGQRVTLRCSPRSGDLSVYWYQQSLDQGLQFLIQYYNGEERAKGNILERFSAQQFPDLHSELNLSSLELGDSALYFCASSSSGRGGANVLTFGAGSRLTVL.

This clone was picked up one time. CDR3 sequence: CASSREQGAVSSHEQYV. In nucleotides, the CDR3 is TGTGCCAGCTCACGAGAACAGGGGGCGGTATCCTCTCACGAGCAGTACGTC. The rearrangement links TRBV18 to TRBJ2-7; the match to TRBD1 covers 9 bases. The J segment lost 5 bases and the V segment lost 4 bases, leaving 15 bases of the junction unmatched. CDR1 KGHSH and CDR2 LQKENI come from the germline V gene. CDR3 size: 17 residues.

This chain uses TRBV6-5 with TRBJ2-2, with D tentatively TRBD1 (5 bases). There are 14 residues in the CDR3. V was clipped by 7 bases and J by 0 bases, with 9 bases between them. The germline CDR1 and CDR2 sequences are MNHEY and SVGAGI. The CDR3 reads CASMRTTNTGELFF. In nucleotides, the CDR3 is TGTGCCAGCATGCGGACAACGAACACCGGGGAGCTGTTTTTT.

The chain recombines TRBV7-2 with TRBJ2-5; TRBD2 matches at 10 bases. The CDR3 extends over 15 amino acids. The ends lost 3 bases at V and 4 bases at J; junction bases unmatched: 5. The germline CDR1 and CDR2 sequences are SGHTA and FQGNSA. The CDR3 DNA follows: TGTGCCAGCAGCTTTGGACTAGCGGACGGAGAGACCCAGTACTTC. Its protein product is CASSFGLADGETQYF.

J is TRBJ2-1 and V is TRBV4-1; 8 nucleotides align to TRBD2. Germline values: CDR1 MGHRA, CDR2 YSYEKL. Unmatched junction bases numbered 11, after V lost 2 bases and J lost 5 bases. The CDR3 extends over 17 amino acids. The CDR3: CASSQRIPGLGNNEQFF. Here the CDR3 DNA reads TGCGCCAGCAGCCAACGTATCCCGGGACTAGGAAACAATGAGCAGTTCTTC.

V and J are TRBV7-9 and TRBJ2-7; D is possibly TRBD2 (5 bases). V gave up 5 bases and J gave up 6 bases, with 8 bases separating them. This CDR3 region has 11 residues. From germline, CDR1 is SEHNR and CDR2 FQNEAQ (reference sequence). The CDR3 sequence: CASSISVEQYF. The DNA for the CDR3 is TGTGCCAGCAGCATTAGCGTCGAGCAGTACTTC.

The chain is built from TRBV4-3 and TRBJ2-2; D perhaps matches TRBD1 (5 bases). The germline V gene encodes CDR1 LGHNA and CDR2 YSLEER. This CDR3 region has 16 residues. Between the trimmed V and J ends, which lost 1 base and 1 base, there was a span of 10 bases. As DNA, the CDR3 is TGCGCCAGCAGCCAAGTAGGGGTAGAGAACACCGGGGAGCTGTTTTTT. It codes for CASSQVGVENTGELFF.

V usage is TRBV27 and J usage is TRBJ2-7; 8 bases match TRBD2. Trimming cost V 10 bases and J 9 bases; bases outside gene matches: 5. Per germline, CDR1 MNHEY and CDR2 SMNVEV (reference sequence). The length of the CDR3 is 10 residues. The CDR3 is CATREGGQYV. The CDR3 DNA sequence: TGTGCCACCCGGGAGGGCGGGCAGTACGTC.

The V call is TRBV21-1, the J call TRBJ2-7; TRBD1 is taken as the D call from the table, unchecked against the DNA. TRBV21-1 is marked as a pseudogene. This CDR3 region has 15 residues. The chain's CDR3 is CASSNGQRPNTFKYV. The CDR3 nucleotides are TGTGCCAGCAGCAATGGACAGCGACCTAACACGTTTAAGTACGTC.

The chain couples TRBV6-6 to TRBJ2-7; TRBD1 is a possible D gene (6 bases). The CDR3 sequence is 13 residues long. Germline V gene data show CDR1 as MNHNY and CDR2 as SVGAGI (reference sequence). V lost 4 bases and J 7 bases, leaving 14 bases between the germline ends. The CDR3 nucleotides read TGTGCCAGCAGTTCCTTAGGGGGAAGTGAGCAGTACGTC. It yields the protein CASSSLGGSEQYV.

The chain links TRBV20-1 to TRBJ1-6; tentative D call: TRBD1 (6 bases). Germline CDR1 DFQATT, CDR2 SNEGSKA (reference sequence). The CDR3 consists of 11 residues. Trimming shortened V by 6 bases and J by 14 bases, and 14 bases separated the two germline ends. As DNA, the CDR3 is TGCAGTGCCCTTAGACAGGCCACCCTCCACTTT. It yields the protein CSALRQATLHF.

J is TRBJ2-3 and V is TRBV10-1; 10 bases match TRBD2. V was pared by 2 bases and J by 2 bases, with 4 bases of the junction left unmatched. This CDR3 is built from 16 residues. Germline V gene sequence: CDR1 WNHNN, CDR2 SYGVQD (reference sequence). CDR3 DNA: TGCGCCAGCAGTGAGAAGCTAGCGGGAGCCACAGATACGCAGTATTTT. Translation: CASSEKLAGATDTQYF.

This rearrangement joins TRBV11-2 to TRBJ1-1; D call uncertain. The germline V gene has CDR1 SGHAT and CDR2 FQNNGV. V lost 5 bases to trimming and J lost 6 bases, with 13 bases between them. This CDR3 is 13 amino acids long. CDR3 DNA sequence: TGTGCCAGCAGCCATACGGAGGGTGCTGAAGCTTTCTTT. Protein product: CASSHTEGAEAFF.

V gene TRBV7-6 combines with J gene TRBJ2-7; 10 nucleotides agree with TRBD2. The germline V gene encodes CDR1 SGHVS and CDR2 FNYEAQ. J was trimmed by 4 bases and V by 5 bases; bases with no gene match: 8. The CDR3 has 15 residues. CDR3 sequence: CASSERLAGHYEQYF. The CDR3 DNA sequence: TGTGCCAGCAGCGAGAGACTAGCGGGCCATTACGAGCAGTACTTC.

The CDR3 region has the DNA TGTGCCAGCAGTTCTAGCGGGGGATACTACGAGCAGTACTTC. It encodes CASSSSGGYYEQYF. V is TRBV6-5 and J is TRBJ2-7; 10 bases match TRBD2. V was pared by 4 bases and J by 3 bases, with 3 bases of the junction left unmatched. CDR1 MNHEY and CDR2 SVGAGI come from the germline V gene. The CDR3 has 14 amino acids.

The chain couples TRBV28 to TRBJ2-7, with 7 bases identical to TRBD1. The CDR3 contains 15 residues. Germline lookup yields CDR1 MDHEN and CDR2 SYDVKM. The J segment lost 6 bases and the V segment lost 7 bases, leaving 15 bases of the junction unmatched. The CDR3 loop is CASNPRQTGPREQYF. In DNA, the CDR3 is TGTGCCAGCAACCCTCGGCAGACAGGGCCCCGCGAGCAGTACTTC.

This chain joins TRBV29-1 and TRBJ2-7; D remains ambiguous. This CDR3 is built from 13 residues. Germline values: CDR1 SQVTM, CDR2 ANQGSEA. The V and J ends lost 4 bases and 0 bases respectively, with 10 bases between them. The chain's CDR3 is CSVAGRSSYEQYF. The CDR3 nucleotides are TGCAGCGTTGCCGGTCGAAGCTCCTACGAGCAGTACTTC.

This clone was recorded a few times. The CDR3 nucleotides are TGTGCCAGCAGTGGGGACAGGGGGAACAATCAGCCCCAGCATTTT. Protein product: CASSGDRGNNQPQHF. The chain carries TRBV28 and TRBJ1-5; 11 bases map to TRBD1. Germline loops: CDR1 MDHEN, CDR2 SYDVKM. Unmatched junction bases numbered 3, after V lost 5 bases and J lost 3 bases. The length of the CDR3 is 15 residues.

This clone has just one count. The genes are TRBV7-8 and TRBJ2-7, with D perhaps matching TRBD1 (5 bases). V was shortened by 10 bases and J by 4 bases, with 14 bases between the two germline ends. Germline V gives CDR1 SGHVS, CDR2 FQNEAQ. The length of the CDR3 is 12 residues. In DNA, the CDR3 is TGTGCCATGGGGCAGCCAGGGTACGAGCAGTACTTC. Translated, it gives CAMGQPGYEQYF. Filled out from reference TRBV7-8 and TRBJ2-7, the complete variable domain reads GAGVSQSPRYKVAKRGQDVALRCDPISGHVSLFWYQQALGQGPEFLTYFQNEAQLDKSGLPSDRFFAERPEGSVSTLKIQRTQQEDSAVYLCAMGQPGYEQYFGPGTRLTVT.

This clone was found once. The chain employs TRBV13 and TRBJ2-7, with 9 bases that match TRBD2. Trimming took 4 bases from V and 4 from J; bases not matched to a gene: 11. CDR3 size: 16 residues. The germline gives CDR1 PRHDT, CDR2 FYEKMQ (reference sequence). CDR3 sequence (DNA): TGTGCCAGCAGCTCGCGGCGGGCGGGAGGGCCGTACGAGCAGTACGTC. Encoded protein: CASSSRRAGGPYEQYV.

This clone turned up a few times. The chain carries TRBV27 and TRBJ2-3; weak D call: TRBD2 (5 bases). Between the trimmed V and J ends, which lost 5 bases and 1 base, there was a span of 13 bases. Germline V gene sequence: CDR1 MNHEY, CDR2 SMNVEV (reference sequence). This CDR3 has 15 residues. The CDR3: CASSPRRTRTDTQYF. CDR3 nucleotides: TGTGCCAGCAGTCCCCGGAGGACTCGCACAGATACGCAGTATTTT.

CDR3 bases: TGTGCCAGCAGCTTTCGACTAGCGGGCGGCACAGATACGCAGTATTTT. Translation gives CASSFRLAGGTDTQYF. The gene calls are TRBV5-6 and TRBJ2-3, with 10 positions matching TRBD2. The CDR3 consists of 16 residues. Trimming cost V 2 bases and J 1 base; bases outside gene matches: 4. Germline CDR1 reads SGHDT; CDR2 reads YYEEEE.

The chain is built from TRBV2 and TRBJ2-1; perhaps TRBD1 as D (6 bases). Germline CDR1 is SNHLY and CDR2 is FYNNEI. The CDR3 sequence is 15 residues long. V lost 10 bases and J 5 bases, leaving 21 bases between the germline ends. CDR3 nucleotides: TGTGCCATCCACCAGACAGGTGGGGTGCACAATGAGCAGTTCTTC. Amino acids: CAIHQTGGVHNEQFF.

This chain connects TRBV6-5 to TRBJ2-2; 8 nucleotides agree with TRBD2. This CDR3 spans 14 amino acids. V lost 6 bases to trimming and J lost 7 bases; unmatched junction nucleotides: 7. Germline CDR1 reads MNHEY; CDR2 reads SVGAGI. The CDR3 nucleotides are TGTGCCAGCAGCGGACTAGCTTTTAGCGGGGAGCTGTTTTTT. Amino acid sequence: CASSGLAFSGELFF.